These 31 T cell receptor beta chains were all obtained from the same sample, sequenced in a study of shared clonotypes between healthy human individuals (dated by TCRdb to about 2020). Preparation of the library involved the immunoSEQ multiplex PCR assay. TCRdb retrieved this table from immuneACCESS and kept in-frame rearrangements only. Not all clones are present; in checked studies, unresolved V genes account for under half, and no reason is known for the remainder. The sample table records 550,000 to 750,000 clones; roughly 94% of these occur just once. The ten largest account for nearly 25% of the sample. CD8 naive samples were CD45RO-negative cells positively selected for CCR7, giving a CD45RA+CCR7+ population that excluded TemRA cells. Sequencing input: naive CD8+ T cells sorted from blood. The cell subset or site label here, explained by the study, means: CD45RA+CCR7+. Every receptor here comes from a man aged 30-40 years in good health.

This clone was seen only a few times. One end of the junction is discordant with germline, which a read error may explain. The chain uses TRBV7-6 and TRBJ1-2; unclear D gene. The CDR3 loop spans 9 amino acids. The germline CDR1 and CDR2 sequences are SGHVS and FNYEAQ. The CDR3 loop is CASSQKMDF. The CDR3 bases are TGTGCCAGCAGCCAAAAGATGGATTTC.

The rearrangement links TRBV6-5 to TRBJ1-1, with D unresolved. This CDR3 region has 14 residues. The germline V gene encodes CDR1 MNHEY and CDR2 SVGAGI. The germline V and J ends were trimmed by 0 bases and 0 bases, with 5 bases remaining between them. This CDR3 reads CASSYSSLNTEAFF. In DNA, the CDR3 is TGTGCCAGCAGTTACTCTTCATTGAACACTGAAGCTTTCTTT.

This clone was counted between two and nine times. This chain joins TRBV2 and TRBJ1-5, with D maybe TRBD1 (6 bases). The CDR3 spans 14 residues. Between the trimmed V and J ends, which lost 4 bases and 5 bases, there was a span of 12 bases. Germline values: CDR1 SNHLY, CDR2 FYNNEI. The CDR3 DNA follows: TGTGCCAGCAGTGTTGGGGACACTGATCAGCCCCAGCATTTT. It translates to CASSVGDTDQPQHF.

This chain links TRBV7-6 with TRBJ2-7; 9 bases align to TRBD2. Germline values: CDR1 SGHVS, CDR2 FNYEAQ. This CDR3 region has 15 residues. J lost 1 base, V lost 5 bases, and 6 bases had no gene match. CDR3 sequence reads: CASSQTTSGSYEQYF. The CDR3 nucleotides are TGTGCCAGCAGCCAGACGACTAGCGGATCCTACGAGCAGTACTTC.

V usage is TRBV19 and J usage is TRBJ2-7; 8 positions match TRBD2. V was clipped by 5 bases and J by 2 bases; unmatched bases: 8. Germline V gives CDR1 LNHDA, CDR2 SQIVND (reference sequence). This CDR3 comprises 15 residues. CDR3: CASSPTSGRTYEQYF. For the CDR3, the DNA is TGTGCCAGTAGTCCCACTAGCGGCAGAACCTACGAGCAGTACTTC.

The rearrangement uses TRBV5-1 and TRBJ2-1, with D perhaps TRBD2 (5 bases). The CDR3 loop spans 16 amino acids. Trimming left V 4 bases short and J 5 bases short, with 19 bases between. Germline lookup yields CDR1 SGHRS and CDR2 YFSETQ. CDR3 in amino acids: CASSRLYGMTDNEQFF. The CDR3 region has the DNA TGCGCCAGCAGCCGCCTTTACGGGATGACGGACAATGAGCAGTTCTTC.

The chain combines TRBV7-9 with TRBJ1-1; no definite D call. V was shortened by 5 bases and J by 0 bases, with 7 bases between the two germline ends. The CDR3 loop spans 13 amino acids. Germline lookup yields CDR1 SEHNR and CDR2 FQNEAQ (reference sequence). CDR3 coding DNA: TGTGCCAGCAGCGGGGTTGTGAACACTGAAGCTTTCTTT. Translating it yields CASSGVVNTEAFF. The entire variable domain, with the rest obtained from reference TRBV7-9 and TRBJ1-1, is as follows: DTGVSQNPRHKITKRGQNVTFRCDPISEHNRLYWYRQTLGQGPEFLTYFQNEAQLEKSRLLSDRFSAERPKGSFSTLEIQRTEQGDSAMYLCASSGVVNTEAFFGQGTRLTVV.

This chain connects TRBV4-3 to TRBJ2-7; 10 bases align to TRBD2. V trimming: 3 bases; J trimming: 6 bases; junction bases outside the gene matches: 8. The V gene's germline CDR1 is LGHNA and CDR2 YSLEER. The CDR3 covers 15 residues. As DNA, the CDR3 is TGCGCCAGCAGCCATCTACTAGCGGGGCCCTCCGAGCAGTACTTC. It codes for CASSHLLAGPSEQYF.

This chain links TRBV6-6 with TRBJ2-3; possibly TRBD2 for D (6 bases). Trimming stripped 6 bases from V and 4 bases from J, with 17 bases between. The CDR3 covers 15 residues. The V gene's germline CDR1 is MNHNY and CDR2 SVGAGI (reference sequence). CDR3 DNA: TGTGCCAGCAGCTGGCGCGGGGACCGTCCAGATACGCAGTATTTT. It specifies CASSWRGDRPDTQYF.

The chain couples TRBV28 to TRBJ2-7; TRBD2 agrees at 9 bases. CDR3 length: 20 residues. CDR1 and CDR2 from the germline V gene are MDHEN and SYDVKM. The trim removed 2 bases at V and 3 bases at J, leaving 20 bases unmatched. CDR3 sequence reads: CASSLPRKKTAGLALYEQYF. DNA of the CDR3: TGTGCCAGCAGTTTACCGAGAAAGAAGACAGCGGGACTAGCACTCTACGAGCAGTACTTC.

Only one count was recorded for this clone. This sequence joins TRBV27 and TRBJ1-1; 8 bases are shared with TRBD1. Germline-derived CDR1 and CDR2 are MNHEY and SMNVEV (reference sequence). This CDR3 is 14 amino acids long. V gave up 5 bases and J gave up 5 bases; unmatched junction bases: 7. The CDR3 nucleotides read TGTGCCAGCAGTCCCGGGACAGGTGTTACTGAAGCTTTCTTT. Protein: CASSPGTGVTEAFF.

In its sample, this clone was seen a few times. The gene calls are TRBV19 and TRBJ2-5; TRBD1 aligns across 9 bases. This CDR3 has 14 amino acids. Germline trimming cut 8 bases from V and 1 base from J; bases unmatched to any gene: 5. Germline V CDR1 and CDR2: LNHDA, SQIVND (reference sequence). CDR3 bases: TGTGCCAGTGGGCTGGGACAGGGCCAAGAGACCCAGTACTTC. Translated: CASGLGQGQETQYF.

The chain recombines TRBV5-1 with TRBJ2-3; 8 bases are a match to TRBD1. Germline V gene lookup returns CDR1 SGHRS and CDR2 YFSETQ. The CDR3 runs 15 residues. With V trimmed by 3 bases and J by 2 bases, 5 bases remained unmatched. CDR3 in amino acids: CASSSGTGHTDTQYF. CDR3 nucleotides: TGCGCCAGCAGCTCCGGGACAGGACACACAGATACGCAGTATTTT.

This chain connects TRBV30 to TRBJ2-1; 9 bases are shared with TRBD2. This CDR3 region has 15 residues. Germline trimming cut 0 bases from V and 5 bases from J; bases unmatched to any gene: 5. Germline CDR1 GTSNPN, CDR2 SVGIG (reference sequence). The CDR3 loop reads CAWSVASGINNEQFF. DNA for the CDR3: TGTGCCTGGAGTGTAGCTAGCGGGATAAACAATGAGCAGTTCTTC.

The chain links TRBV28 to TRBJ2-7; TRBD2 agrees at 9 bases. Germline trimming cut 6 bases from V and 0 bases from J; bases unmatched to any gene: 6. The CDR3 is 15 amino acids. CDR1 and CDR2 (germline): MDHEN, SYDVKM. The chain's CDR3 is CASRLTSGFSYEQYF. CDR3 coding DNA: TGTGCCAGCAGATTAACTAGCGGGTTCTCCTACGAGCAGTACTTC.

The chain is built from TRBV30 and TRBJ2-1; D remains ambiguous. The CDR3 has 11 residues. V was pared by 4 bases and J by 2 bases, with 3 bases between. The germline gives CDR1 GTSNPN, CDR2 SVGIG (reference sequence). The chain's CDR3 is CAWTPYNEQFF. The CDR3, as DNA: TGTGCCTGGACCCCCTACAATGAGCAGTTCTTC.

This sequence joins TRBV2 and TRBJ1-3; 8 bases fit TRBD1. V lost 5 bases and J lost 0; bases outside the gene matches: 6. This CDR3 comprises 16 residues. Germline loops: CDR1 SNHLY, CDR2 FYNNEI. CDR3 DNA sequence: TGTGCCAGCAGTCACATAGACAGGGGCTCTGGAAACACCATATATTTT. Its translation is CASSHIDRGSGNTIYF.

This clone appeared once. The J gene is TRBJ1-2, the V gene TRBV21-1; the DNA was not used to check the table's D call, TRBD1. TRBV21-1 is designated a pseudogene. The CDR3 has 16 residues. In DNA form, the CDR3 reads TGTGCCAGCAGCAAAGTAAAGGCAGGGGGCGCCTATGGCTACACCTTC. Translation: CASSKVKAGGAYGYTF.

V is TRBV27 and J is TRBJ2-3; D is uncertain. Trimming took 0 bases from V and 5 from J, leaving 6 bases between them. This CDR3 spans 13 amino acids. Germline V gene lookup returns CDR1 MNHEY and CDR2 SMNVEV (reference sequence). The CDR3 sequence is CASSLSNEDTQYF. CDR3 DNA sequence: TGTGCCAGCAGTTTATCGAACGAAGATACGCAGTATTTT.

The gene calls are TRBV11-3 and TRBJ2-1, with a possible D match to TRBD1 (6 bases). The length of the CDR3 is 16 residues. V lost 5 bases to trimming and J lost 0 bases, with 14 bases between them. In germline, CDR1 is SGHNT, CDR2 YENEEA. The CDR3 DNA reads TGTGCCAGCAGCCCTGACAGGCTCTACTCCTACAATGAGCAGTTCTTC. The encoded protein is CASSPDRLYSYNEQFF.

The CDR3 DNA sequence: TGTGCCAGCACCTCACCGAGCTCCTACGAGCAGTACTTC. Residues: CASTSPSSYEQYF. This chain links TRBV11-2 with TRBJ2-7; D is undetermined. This CDR3 has 13 residues. The germline gives CDR1 SGHAT, CDR2 FQNNGV. V was pared by 7 bases and J by 0 bases, with 10 bases between.

The chain has TRBV10-3 and TRBJ2-7, with D uncertain. Trimming pared 4 bases from V and 3 bases from J, leaving 16 bases between. Germline-derived CDR1 and CDR2 are ENHRY and SYGVKD. This CDR3 is 15 amino acids long. CDR3 DNA: TGTGCCATCAGTGTAGATTTTAGGGATCTCTACGAGCAGTACTTC. This encodes CAISVDFRDLYEQYF.

The V and J genes are TRBV29-1 and TRBJ1-1; 7 bases agree with TRBD1. This CDR3 has 15 amino acids. After removal of 5 bases from V and 2 bases from J, the junction contained 11 bases not matched to a gene. Germline V gives CDR1 SQVTM, CDR2 ANQGSEA. CDR3 sequence reads: CSVRVDRATNTEAFF. The CDR3 DNA sequence: TGCAGCGTTCGAGTTGACAGGGCCACCAACACTGAAGCTTTCTTT.

The genes are TRBV9 and TRBJ2-7; TRBD1 agrees at 7 bases. The CDR3 covers 14 residues. With 0 bases clipped from V and 3 bases from J, the junction kept 3 bases outside the gene matches. Per the germline V gene, CDR1 is SGDLS and CDR2 is YYNGEE. The CDR3 loop is CASSVGQGVYEQYF. Here the CDR3 DNA reads TGTGCCAGCAGCGTAGGGCAGGGGGTCTACGAGCAGTACTTC.

This clone was detected once. This rearrangement joins TRBV7-9 to TRBJ2-2; TRBD2 might be the D (6 bases). CDR3 length: 16 residues. The V end was cut by 5 bases, the J end by 7 bases, with 20 bases between. CDR1 and CDR2 from the germline V gene are SEHNR and FQNEAQ (reference sequence). CDR3 protein: CASSPQRARAGGELFF. The CDR3 DNA reads TGTGCCAGCAGCCCACAGCGGGCCAGGGCTGGCGGGGAGCTGTTTTTT.

There are a few counts of this clone. The same CDR3 also results from other DNA sequences found in this sample. This chain links TRBV27 with TRBJ2-7; D uncertain. The V gene lost 6 bases and the J gene lost 2 bases, with 11 bases spanning the gap. This CDR3 has 13 amino acids. From germline, CDR1 is MNHEY and CDR2 SMNVEV (reference sequence). In DNA form, the CDR3 reads TGTGCCAGCAGCTTGGGTCTGGCCTACGAGCAGTACTTC. This translates into CASSLGLAYEQYF.

The chain has TRBV13 and TRBJ2-1, with 9 bases lining up with TRBD1. The CDR3 has 17 amino acids. V shed 2 bases and J 12 bases; nucleotides not matched to a gene: 17. Germline V CDR1 and CDR2: PRHDT, FYEKMQ (reference sequence). CDR3 protein: CASSLSGGTGLVGGQFF. For the CDR3, the DNA is TGTGCCAGCAGCTTAAGTGGCGGGACAGGGTTAGTAGGTGGGCAGTTCTTC.

This chain uses TRBV7-3 with TRBJ1-1; D not certain. This CDR3 has 13 residues. V lost 2 bases, J lost 1 base, and 5 bases lay in between. Germline V CDR1 and CDR2: SGHTA, FQGTGA. The CDR3 loop is CASSLDPNTEAFF. In DNA, the CDR3 is TGTGCCAGCAGCTTAGACCCGAACACTGAAGCTTTCTTT.

J is TRBJ1-4 and V is TRBV11-3, with 8 bases that match TRBD1. CDR1 and CDR2 from the germline V gene are SGHNT and YENEEA. After removal of 1 base from V and 5 bases from J, the junction contained 12 bases not matched to a gene. This CDR3 has 18 amino acids. The CDR3 loop reads CASSLVGGADRGNEKLFF. The DNA of the CDR3 is TGTGCCAGCAGCTTAGTTGGGGGGGCTGACAGGGGAAATGAAAAACTGTTTTTT.

The chain's CDR3 is CASSLTTVSSYEQYF. The CDR3 nucleotides read TGTGCCAGCAGCCTAACGACAGTGAGCTCCTACGAGCAGTACTTC. V gene TRBV6-5 combines with J gene TRBJ2-7; maybe TRBD1 (5 bases). V was cut by 6 bases and J by 0 bases, with 15 bases left in between. CDR1 and CDR2 (germline): MNHEY, SVGAGI. CDR3 length: 15 amino acids.

Note on this clone: The same CDR3 can be traced to other DNA sequences in this sample. The rearrangement joins TRBV5-1 to TRBJ2-7; D not certain. The germline V and J ends were trimmed by 0 bases and 1 base, with 8 bases remaining between them. The CDR3 is 14 amino acids. From germline, CDR1 is SGHRS and CDR2 YFSETQ. As DNA, the CDR3 is TGCGCCAGCAGCTTGGGGGTCGGATCCTACGAGCAGTACTTC. Amino acids: CASSLGVGSYEQYF.